This TCR beta chain stems from a study of T-cell memory formation after mild COVID-19. About the research overall: Clusters were largely donor specific.

TCRdb re-called the 5' RACE reads with MiXCR, one entry per CDR3 protein. The sample shows more than 150,000 distinct CDR3 sequences, about 18% of them seen only once. This clonotype appeared a few times. Its antigen is unknown. This CDR3 has 14 amino acids. V was cut by 0 bases and J by 7 bases, with 10 bases left in between. Germline assignment: CDR1 SGHVS and CDR2 FQNEAQ. Study-level results: In second-wave clones peaking day 37, SARS-CoV-2 specificity remained unconfirmed. Later expanders leaned toward CD4+, whereas clones contracting from day 15 to 85 were balanced CD4/CD8. Cross-reactive memory seemingly joined, as some responding clones were found in pre-infection memory.

The sample comprised PBMCs or a T cell subset sorted from them (not recorded which). The chain joins TRBV7-8 to TRBJ1-5; no firm D call. This receptor was identified in a man in his late teens or twenties who had mild COVID-19 (a few samples of this study predate the infection). Cell type and time point are not known. The chain's CDR3 is CASSLAGRGQPQHF. CDR3 DNA: TGTGCCAGCAGCTTAGCAGGGAGAGGGCAGCCCCAGCATTTT.